The clone carrying this T cell receptor beta chain was observed a few times. Antigen unknown. Time point in this sample: longitudinal time-point 3. Libraries used 2 million unsorted PBMCs kept frozen in RNAlater. The data are from a study of neurological immune-mediated disorders. Study details: The disease course was relapsing-remitting in roughly 31 and secondary progressive in about 9% of the 34 multiple sclerosis patients. Study findings and constraints: Because no CDR3 amino acid sequences were shared across subjects by expanded clones, private repertoires were suggested in all groups.

The CDR3 has 14 amino acids. V was shortened by 6 bases and J by 3 bases, with 15 bases between the two germline ends. Over 200 million TCR-beta sequences from 15-18 subjects came out of each sequencing run. MiXCR, applied by TCRdb to the 5' RACE reads, yields one record per CDR3 protein. Altogether approximately 89,000 distinct CDR3 sequences are present, about 4.3% being singletons, with the ten largest covering around 5%. The receptor was derived from a woman aged 55-70 years with multiple sclerosis. The chain combines TRBV12-3 or TRBV12-4 with TRBJ2-7; D might be TRBD2 (7 bases). The specimen sequenced was PBMCs. This CDR3 reads CASRGRGGLYEQYF. In DNA, the CDR3 is TGTGCCAGCAGAGGGAGGGGGGGGCTCTACGAGCAGTACTTC.